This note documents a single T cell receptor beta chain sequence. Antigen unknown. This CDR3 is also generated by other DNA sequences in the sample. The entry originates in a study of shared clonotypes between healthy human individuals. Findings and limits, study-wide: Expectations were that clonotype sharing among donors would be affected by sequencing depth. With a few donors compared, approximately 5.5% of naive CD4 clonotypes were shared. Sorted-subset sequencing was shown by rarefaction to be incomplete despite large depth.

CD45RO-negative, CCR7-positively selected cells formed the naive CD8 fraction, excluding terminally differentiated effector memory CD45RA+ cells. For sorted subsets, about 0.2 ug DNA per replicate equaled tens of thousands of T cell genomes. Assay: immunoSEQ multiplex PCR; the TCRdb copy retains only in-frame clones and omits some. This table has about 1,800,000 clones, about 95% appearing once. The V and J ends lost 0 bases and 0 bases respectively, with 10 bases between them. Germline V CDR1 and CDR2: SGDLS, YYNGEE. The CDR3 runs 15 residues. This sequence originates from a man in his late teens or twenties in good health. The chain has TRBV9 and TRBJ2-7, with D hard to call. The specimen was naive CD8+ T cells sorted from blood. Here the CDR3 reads CASSVGAASSYEQYF. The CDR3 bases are TGTGCCAGCAGCGTAGGAGCAGCCAGCTCCTACGAGCAGTACTTC.